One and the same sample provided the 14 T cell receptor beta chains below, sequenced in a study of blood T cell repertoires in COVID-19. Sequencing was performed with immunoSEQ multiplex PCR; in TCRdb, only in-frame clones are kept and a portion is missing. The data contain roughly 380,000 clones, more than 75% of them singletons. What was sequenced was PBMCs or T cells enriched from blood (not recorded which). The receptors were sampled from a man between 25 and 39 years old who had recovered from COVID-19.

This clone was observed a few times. CDR3 in amino acids: CASSQDRGGSGQPQHF. The CDR3 DNA follows: TGTGCCAGCAGCCAAGATCGGGGGGGATCAGGCCAGCCCCAGCATTTT. This chain joins TRBV4-2 and TRBJ1-5, with a tentative D call TRBD1 (5 bases). This CDR3 spans 16 amino acids. Trimming left V 0 bases short and J 7 bases short, with 16 bases between. From germline, CDR1 is LGHNA and CDR2 YNFKEQ.

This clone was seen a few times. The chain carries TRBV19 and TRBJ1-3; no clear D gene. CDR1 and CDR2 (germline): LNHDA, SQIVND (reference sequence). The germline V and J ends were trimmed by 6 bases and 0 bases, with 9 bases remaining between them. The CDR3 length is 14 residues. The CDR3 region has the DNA TGTGCCAGTAGCACTTCGTTCTCTGGAAACACCATATATTTT. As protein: CASSTSFSGNTIYF.

The CDR3 is CASSSVLGQLLYNEQFF. CDR3 DNA: TGTGCCAGCAGCTCGGTGTTGGGACAGCTTCTCTACAATGAGCAGTTCTTC. This chain connects TRBV7-9 to TRBJ2-1, with 7 bases fitting TRBD1. V shed 4 bases and J 3 bases; nucleotides not matched to a gene: 12. CDR1 and CDR2 (germline): SEHNR, FQNEAQ (reference sequence). The CDR3 is made up of 17 amino acids.

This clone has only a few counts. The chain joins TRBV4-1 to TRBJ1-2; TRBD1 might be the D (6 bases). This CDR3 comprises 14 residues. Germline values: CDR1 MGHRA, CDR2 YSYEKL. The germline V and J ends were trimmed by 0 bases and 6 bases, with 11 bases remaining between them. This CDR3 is CASSQDQGSDGYTF. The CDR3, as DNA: TGCGCCAGCAGCCAAGATCAGGGGTCGGATGGCTACACCTTC.

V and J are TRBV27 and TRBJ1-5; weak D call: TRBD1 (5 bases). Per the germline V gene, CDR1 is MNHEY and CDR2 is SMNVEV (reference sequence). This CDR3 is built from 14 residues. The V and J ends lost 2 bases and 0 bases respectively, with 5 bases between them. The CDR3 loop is CASSLQGSNQPQHF. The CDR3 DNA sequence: TGTGCCAGCAGTTTACAGGGTAGCAATCAGCCCCAGCATTTT.

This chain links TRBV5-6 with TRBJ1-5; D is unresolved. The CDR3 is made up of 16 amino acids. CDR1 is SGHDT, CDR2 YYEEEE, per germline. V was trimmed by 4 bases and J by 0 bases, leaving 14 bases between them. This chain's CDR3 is CASSRKDWYSNQPQHF. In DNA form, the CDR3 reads TGTGCCAGCAGCCGGAAAGACTGGTATAGCAATCAGCCCCAGCATTTT. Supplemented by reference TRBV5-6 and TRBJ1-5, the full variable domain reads DAGVTQSPTHLIKTRGQQVTLRCSPKSGHDTVSWYQQALGQGPQFIFQYYEEEERQRGNFPDRFSGHQFPNYSSELNVNALLLGDSALYLCASSRKDWYSNQPQHFGDGTRLSIL.

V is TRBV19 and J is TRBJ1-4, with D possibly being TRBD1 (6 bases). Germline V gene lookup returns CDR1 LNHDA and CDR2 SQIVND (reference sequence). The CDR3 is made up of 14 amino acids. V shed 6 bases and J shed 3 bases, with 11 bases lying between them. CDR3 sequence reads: CASRNREPNEKLFF. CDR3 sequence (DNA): TGTGCCAGTAGGAACAGGGAGCCTAATGAAAAACTGTTTTTT.

CDR3 residues: CASSDSGRGYTF. The DNA of the CDR3 is TGTGCCAGCAGTGATTCGGGTAGGGGCTACACCTTC. The V and J genes are TRBV2 and TRBJ1-2; D remains ambiguous. V dropped 3 bases and J dropped 8 bases, with 10 bases sitting between them. Germline V CDR1 and CDR2: SNHLY, FYNNEI. The CDR3 contains 12 residues.

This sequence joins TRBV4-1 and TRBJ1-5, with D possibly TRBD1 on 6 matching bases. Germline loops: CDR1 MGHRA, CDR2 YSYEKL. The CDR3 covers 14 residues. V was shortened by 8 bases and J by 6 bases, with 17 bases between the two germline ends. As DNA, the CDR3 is TGCGCCAGCGATCCTCAGGGGAGAGGTCAGCCCCAGCATTTT. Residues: CASDPQGRGQPQHF.

This CDR3 is CASAEPGQSLNLAKNIQYF. The DNA of the CDR3 is TGTGCCAGCGCTGAGCCGGGACAGTCGCTGAATTTAGCCAAAAACATTCAGTACTTC. This chain joins TRBV7-9 and TRBJ2-4; TRBD1 aligns across 7 bases. This CDR3 is 19 amino acids long. Germline V gives CDR1 SEHNR, CDR2 FQNEAQ (reference sequence). J gave up 0 bases and V 8 bases, and 19 bases lay outside the gene matches.

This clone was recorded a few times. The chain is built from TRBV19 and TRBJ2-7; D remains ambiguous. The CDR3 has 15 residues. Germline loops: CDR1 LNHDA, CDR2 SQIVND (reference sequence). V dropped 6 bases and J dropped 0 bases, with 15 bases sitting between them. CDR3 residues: CASRDGQASSYEQYF. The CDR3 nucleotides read TGTGCCAGTAGGGATGGGCAGGCCAGCTCCTACGAGCAGTACTTC.

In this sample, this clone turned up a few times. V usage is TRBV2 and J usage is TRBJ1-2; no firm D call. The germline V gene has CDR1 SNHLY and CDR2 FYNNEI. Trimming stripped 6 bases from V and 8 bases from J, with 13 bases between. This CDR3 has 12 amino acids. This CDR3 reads CASRETISGYTF. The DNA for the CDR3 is TGTGCCAGCAGAGAGACAATCTCGGGCTACACCTTC. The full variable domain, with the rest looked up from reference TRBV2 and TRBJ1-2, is EPEVTQTPSHQVTQMGQEVILRCVPISNHLYFYWYRQILGQKVEFLVSFYNNEISEKSEIFDDQFSVERPDGSNFTLKIRSTKLEDSAMYFCASRETISGYTFGSGTRLTVV.

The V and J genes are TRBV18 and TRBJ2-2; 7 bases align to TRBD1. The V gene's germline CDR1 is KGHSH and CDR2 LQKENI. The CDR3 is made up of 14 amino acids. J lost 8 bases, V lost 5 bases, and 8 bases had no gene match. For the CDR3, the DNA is TGTGCCAGCTCAGAAGGACAGGTCCCGGGGGAGCTGTTTTTT. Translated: CASSEGQVPGELFF.

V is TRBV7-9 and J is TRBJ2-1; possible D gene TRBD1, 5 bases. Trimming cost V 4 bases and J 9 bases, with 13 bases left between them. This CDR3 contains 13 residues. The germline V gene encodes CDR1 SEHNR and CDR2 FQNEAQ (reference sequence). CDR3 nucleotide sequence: TGTGCCAGCAGCTCTGGCCAGGGTGGTGAGCAGTTCTTC. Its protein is CASSSGQGGEQFF.